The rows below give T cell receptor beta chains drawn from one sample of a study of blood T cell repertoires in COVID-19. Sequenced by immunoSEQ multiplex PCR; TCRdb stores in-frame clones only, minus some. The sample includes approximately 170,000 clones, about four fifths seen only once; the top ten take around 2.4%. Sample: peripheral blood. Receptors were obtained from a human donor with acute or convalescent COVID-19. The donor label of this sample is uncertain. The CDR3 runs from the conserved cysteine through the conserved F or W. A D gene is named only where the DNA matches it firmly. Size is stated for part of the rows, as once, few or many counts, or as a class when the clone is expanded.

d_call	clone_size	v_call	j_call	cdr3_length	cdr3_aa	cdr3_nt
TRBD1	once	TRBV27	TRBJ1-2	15	CASSWLDRGRRGYTF	TGTGCCAGCAGTTGGTTGGACAGGGGGCGTCGAGGCTACACCTTC
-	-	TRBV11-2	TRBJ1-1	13	CASSQQVNTEAFF	TGTGCCAGCAGCCAACAGGTGAACACTGAAGCTTTCTTT
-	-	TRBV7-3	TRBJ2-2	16	CASNRLNRRDTGELFF	TGTGCCAGCAACCGGCTAAATAGGAGAGACACCGGGGAGCTGTTTTTT
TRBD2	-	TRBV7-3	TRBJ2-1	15	CASSLTRGAYNEQFF	TGTGCCAGCAGCTTAACGCGGGGGGCATACAATGAGCAGTTCTTC
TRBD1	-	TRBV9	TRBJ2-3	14	CASSVGQGTDTQYF	TGTGCCAGCAGCGTAGGACAGGGGACAGATACGCAGTATTTT
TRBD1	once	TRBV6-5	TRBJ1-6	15	CASSYRGQVNSPLHF	TGTGCCAGCAGTTACAGGGGGCAGGTAAATTCACCCCTCCACTTT
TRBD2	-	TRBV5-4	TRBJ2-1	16	CASSNRLAGGYNEQFF	TGTGCCAGCAGCAACCGACTAGCGGGAGGTTACAATGAGCAGTTCTTC
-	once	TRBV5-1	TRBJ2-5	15	CASSPNPGTAETQYF	TGCGCCAGCAGCCCAAACCCCGGGACTGCGGAGACCCAGTACTTC
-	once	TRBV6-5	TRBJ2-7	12	CASSLQGSEQYF	TGTGCCAGCAGTCTACAGGGTAGCGAGCAGTACTTC
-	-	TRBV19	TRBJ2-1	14	CASSTINRNNEQFF	TGTGCCAGTAGTACAATTAACAGAAACAATGAGCAGTTCTTC
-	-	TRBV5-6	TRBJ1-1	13	CASSLGGGTEAFF	TGTGCCAGCAGCCTTGGGGGAGGCACTGAAGCTTTCTTT
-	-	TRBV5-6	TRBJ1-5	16	CASSWGGGVEDQPQHF	TGTGCCAGCAGCTGGGGGGGCGGGGTAGAGGATCAGCCCCAGCATTTT